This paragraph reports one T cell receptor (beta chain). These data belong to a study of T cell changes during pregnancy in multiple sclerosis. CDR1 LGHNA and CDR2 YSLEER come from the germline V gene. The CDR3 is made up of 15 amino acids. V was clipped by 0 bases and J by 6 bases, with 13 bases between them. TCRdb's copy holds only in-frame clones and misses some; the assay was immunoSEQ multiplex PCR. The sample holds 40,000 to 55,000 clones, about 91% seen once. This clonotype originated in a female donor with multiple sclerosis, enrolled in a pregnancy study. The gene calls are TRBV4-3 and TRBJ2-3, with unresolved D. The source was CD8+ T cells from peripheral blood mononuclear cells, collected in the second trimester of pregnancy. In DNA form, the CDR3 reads TGCGCCAGCAGCCAAGATTCCAGGCCGCTGGATACGCAGTATTTT. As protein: CASSQDSRPLDTQYF.